This TCR beta chain was found in a study of shared clonotypes between healthy human individuals. Regarding the study as a whole: Lower generation probabilities were found for non-shared clonotypes than for those shared by all four donors. For naive CD4 cells, roughly 5% of clonotypes were shared across a handful of donors.

Details on this clone: Its matching antigen is unknown.

This CDR3 has 15 amino acids. V was shortened by 3 bases and J by 7 bases, with 17 bases between the two germline ends. Germline V gene lookup returns CDR1 SGDLS and CDR2 YYNGEE. Several immunoSEQ plates received, in even portions, the genomic DNA of each subset. Source study methods: There were no quality scores in the junction-only immunoSEQ sequences, so filtering differed. Measured with immunoSEQ multiplex PCR; TCRdb has only the in-frame clones, and not every one. Clonal size and the V and J genes are those of that table, whereas D and trimming came from the DNA. The table has roughly 1,500,000 clones, 95% to 99% seen once.

The source material was naive CD4+ T cells sorted from blood. Stated subset: CD45RA+ positively selected. The TCR sequence derives from a man aged 30 to 45 in good health. The gene calls are TRBV9 and TRBJ2-1; a weak D match, TRBD2 (5 bases). CDR3 residues: CASSAGGPLPNEQFF. The CDR3 DNA reads TGTGCCAGCAGCGCCGGCGGGCCACTGCCAAATGAGCAGTTCTTC.